The TCR beta chain described here comes from a study of human T cells and chemical hapten exposure (dated by TCRdb to the early 2020s). Turning to the overall study: For sensitization, 2% DPC in acetone was applied to an approximately 2 cm by approximately 2 cm area of upper inner arm skin. Weekly therapeutic DPC doses were additionally applied to the scalp of patients throughout the roughly 23-week study period. Patch testing was performed on the upper back with Finn chambers containing 0.01% DPC, and the patch tests were scored after 6 days according to International Contact Dermatitis Research Group standards. Alopecia areata with under or over 50% scalp involvement, alopecia totalis and alopecia universalis were represented in the patient cohort, which was mostly female. Libraries were pooled for sequencing, and per-sample TCR yields varied mainly because of small differences in library volumes within the pool. The study tracked peripheral blood TCR repertoire changes in vivo during primary and secondary sensitization to the hapten diphenylcyclopropenone (DPC) in alopecia patients. Blood was sampled from patients pre-sensitization (week 0) and at 2, 6 and about 24 weeks after DPC sensitization. Blood for TCR sequencing was provided by twenty-nine alopecia patients at one to four time points (pre-sensitization, 2, 6 and 24 weeks).

This clonotype came up many times. It lacks a known antigen. Per-nucleotide qualities are absent, and no much larger clonotype sits a single base away. The paper as a whole reports these results and caveats: Expanded TCRs formed significantly more large CDR3 similarity clusters than pre-sensitization or healthy control sets, consistent with antigen-driven responses. A positive correlation was found between the number of PT1 expanded TCRs and patch test score, with significance reached at thresholds 8, 16 and 32 but not 4. Alopecia, a presumed autoimmune disease, was present in all patients, so the immune response of the patients might differ from that of healthy individuals. Repeated subsampling changed both the strength of the expansion versus patch-test correlation and the threshold at which that correlation became significant. DPC sensitization did not change the number of TCRs with a frequency above 1 in 1000, and there was no evidence of changes in global repertoire structure.

The CDR3 covers 16 residues, taking in both the cysteine and the phenylalanine. The read is trimmed to its CDR3 DNA, 48 bases read in frame from base 1. According to the germline V gene, CDR1 reads SGHTA and CDR2 reads FQGNSA. The trim is 6 bases for V and 4 bases for J, with a gap of 18 bases between the germline ends. Preparation of the library involved RACE. Reads for this sample came from a NextSeq 500. Library preparation attached unique molecular identifiers to individual cDNA molecules for quantitative, reproducible TCR counting. For every blood RNA sample, sequencing covered both the TCR alpha and TCR beta chains. The study's processing was this. The median number of TCRs per sample was 85,000 to 100,000, ranging from roughly 20,000 to 700,000. The Decombinator software suite was used to annotate V, J and CDR3 in the TCR reads. To make PS versus PT1 abundance plots, every sample was subsampled to the same number of TCRs (28,000). TCRs were defined as expanded if absent before sensitization and observed at least eight times at the 2-week time point. The public sequencing data were trimmed at Q25 with fastp and processed into clonotypes with MiXCR by TCRdb, which kept only in-frame beta chains. CDR3 protein duplicates are merged, each entry listing the most common genes and DNA. Clone size and V and J calls follow TCRdb, not the original study. For this sample there are fewer than 80,000 distinct CDR3 sequences; approximately 9.9% appear just once. Clones ranked in the top ten supply about 2% of the sample.

The time point label here, explained by the study, means: patch test 3, about 24 weeks after DPC sensitization. The treatment or condition label for this specimen denotes: therapeutic diphenylcyclopropenone sensitization with weekly scalp DPC. At each patch-test visit, blood was drawn before the patch test was applied. Patients were considered eligible if aged 18 to 70, diagnosed with alopecia and deemed suitable for DPC therapy, and patients were excluded if pregnant. Total RNA was isolated from unfractionated whole blood collected in Tempus Blood RNA tubes. The TCR sequence derives from a woman between 25 and 40 years old with alopecia areata. Some clones in this sample may be carry-over from other donors' samples. Recombination connected TRBV7-2 to TRBJ2-2; the D gene is perhaps TRBD1 or TRBD2, as each covers 5 bases. The sample was whole blood, taken in connection with sensitization to the hapten diphenylcyclopropenone (DPC). Read as DNA, the sequence is TGTGCCAGCAGGCCCCCGGGGCAGGGCTTCACCGGGGAGCTGTTTTTT. This sequence encodes CASRPPGQGFTGELFF.